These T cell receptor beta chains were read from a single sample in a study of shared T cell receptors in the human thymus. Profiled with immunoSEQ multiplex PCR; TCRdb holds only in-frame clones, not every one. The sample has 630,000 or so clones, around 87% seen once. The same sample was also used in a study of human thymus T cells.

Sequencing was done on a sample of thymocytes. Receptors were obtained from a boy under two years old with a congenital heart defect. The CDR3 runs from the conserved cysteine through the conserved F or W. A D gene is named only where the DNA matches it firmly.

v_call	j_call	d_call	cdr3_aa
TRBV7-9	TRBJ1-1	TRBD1	CASSARDRGNTEAFF
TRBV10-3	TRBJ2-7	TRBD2	CATSSNRAGGPVAYEQYF
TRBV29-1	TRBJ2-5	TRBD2	CSAISGGGKTQYF
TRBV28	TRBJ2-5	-	CASSRPQPSQETQYF
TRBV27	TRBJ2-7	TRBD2	CASSPGLAGSLLPEQYF
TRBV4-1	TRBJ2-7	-	CASSHLDGSSYEQYF
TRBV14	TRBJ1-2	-	CASSQDGLHGDYGYTF
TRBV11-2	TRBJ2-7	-	CASSLWRNSYEQYF
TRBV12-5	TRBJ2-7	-	CASGLARAGGHSYEQYF
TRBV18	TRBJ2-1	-	CASSFRPGNEQFF
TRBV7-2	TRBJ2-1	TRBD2	CASSTGLEGEQFF
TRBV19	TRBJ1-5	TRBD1	CASKGGDRGDQPQHF
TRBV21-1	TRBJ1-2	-	CASSTRDRGLSNYGYTF
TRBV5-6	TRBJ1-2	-	CASSPWPDGYTF
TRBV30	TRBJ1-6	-	CAWSPGVEGYSPLHF